The subject of this entry is one T cell receptor beta chain. Its antigen target is currently unknown. The record has no base qualities; no much larger clone is one base away. This specimen belongs to a study of beta chain features in type 1 diabetes listed by TCRdb under 2018. Notes on the research overall: Mean age, gender distribution, total cell number and subset yield did not differ between patients and healthy donors. A total of 100 million to 110 million sorted cells were examined across all samples, and a strong correlation was observed between cell number per subset and RNA yield. Naive and central memory subsets were obtained from all 30 or so donors, but regulatory and stem cell-like memory subsets were isolated from only 8 patients and about 8 healthy donors. In the study, TCRB repertoires of sorted circulating CD4+ T cell subsets from recently diagnosed type 1 diabetes patients were compared with those of matched healthy donors.

Each donor gave one peripheral blood draw, averaging approximately 0.11 L, which was collected into heparinised tubes. A BD FACSAria II and a panel including CD45RO, CCR7, CD25, CD127, CD95 and CD27 were used to sort naive, central memory, regulatory and stem cell-like memory CD4+ T cells. Purity was above 95% for every sorted population. PBMCs were isolated right away by Lymphoprep density gradient centrifugation and were stained directly, without culture. So that batch effects would be minimized, each experiment stained and sorted samples in pairs, pairing one healthy donor with one patient. Looking up the germline V gene (reference sequence) yields CDR1 SGHNT and CDR2 YYREEE. Trimming removed 0 bases from V and 0 bases from J, leaving 10 bases between the germline ends. The CDR3 holds 15 amino acids from the cysteine to the phenylalanine. Only CDR3 DNA is held: 45 bases, read in frame from base 1.

All of the isolated RNA was reverse transcribed with the High Capacity cDNA Reverse Transcription Kit, so expressed TCRB transcripts were sequenced. Naive, central memory and regulatory T cell samples underwent deep immunoSEQ sequencing, averaging approximately 3.3 million total reads per sample. Sorted cells were lysed in RLT buffer and RNA was extracted with DNase-treated RNeasy Micro or Mini kits, depending on cell number. Each cell subset was processed on its own to prevent cross-contamination, while patient and healthy donor samples were processed together. The immunoSEQ multiplex PCR was used to amplify TCRB sequences from cDNA, generating 87-bp fragments that spanned the CDR3 region. Sequencing of the amplicons was done on the Illumina HiSeq platform. In the paper's pipeline: Synthetic template baselines were used to correct PCR bias computationally, reads within Hamming distance 2 were collapsed, and singletons that could not be merged were discarded. By aligning reads against IMGT, V, D and J genes, CDR3 length, and insertions or deletions at six rearrangement sites were assigned. Within each subset, clonotype counts were normalized to sorted cell number, and only after that were true diversity and Gini coefficients computed with the tcR R package. The overlap coefficient, calculated on TCRB nucleotide sequences, was used to quantify repertoire sharing. The clones in this table, taken by TCRdb from immuneACCESS, are in-frame only. Not every clone is retained; where verified, under half of the shortfall comes from an unresolved V gene, and the cause of the rest is unknown. Clone size and V and J calls were adopted from that table, with D and trimming inferred from the DNA. Here the sample has about 160,000 clones; roughly 9% occur a single time. Of the sample, about 0.65% falls within the top ten clones.

The study at large found these results: Naive, central memory and regulatory TCRB repertoires appeared more similar among patients than among healthy donors. Sequencing cDNA rather than genomic DNA could over-represent highly expressing activated cells, although activation and CD3 levels did not differ between groups. At VDJ recombination sites, type 1 diabetes patients had fewer insertions and more deleted nucleotides, which implies abnormalities in thymic rearrangement. Type 1 diabetes patients showed a moderate but significant shortening of TCRB CDR3 length in all four CD4+ subsets. Because small numbers of individuals were included in the HLA sub-analyses, any influence of HLA type on TCRB rearrangement was left unresolved. PCR may preferentially amplify shorter templates, but because patient and control samples were amplified and corrected together, any resulting skew would affect both groups equally.

What was sequenced was central memory CD4+ T cells from blood. The sequence was collected from a woman in her twenties or thirties with type 1 diabetes. The chain joins TRBV5-4 to TRBJ2-7; the D region possibly corresponds to TRBD1 (6 bases align). The CDR3 sequence is CASSLAGASSYEQYF. The DNA sequence is TGTGCCAGCAGCTTGGCAGGGGCGAGCTCCTACGAGCAGTACTTC.